The rows below give T cell receptor beta chains drawn from one sample of a study of T cell changes during pregnancy in multiple sclerosis. Sequenced by immunoSEQ multiplex PCR; TCRdb stores in-frame clones only, minus some. The sample contains approximately 90,000 clones, more than 85% of which appear only once. This specimen consisted of peripheral blood, obtained before pregnancy. These receptor sequences come from a female donor with multiple sclerosis, enrolled in a pregnancy study. Each CDR3 is given with its conserved first and last residue. The order of the fields is CDR3 DNA, CDR3 protein, D gene, V gene, clone size, J gene. A D gene is named only where the DNA matches it firmly. Clone size appears in some rows only: once, few, many, or a class for an expanded clone.

cdr3_nt: TGTGCCAGCAGGTTTAAGGCCGGGGGGAACACTGAAGCTTTCTTT
cdr3_aa: CASRFKAGGNTEAFF
d_call: .
v_call: TRBV5-4
clone_size: .
j_call: TRBJ1-1

cdr3_nt: TGCGCCAGCAGCTTGGAAACAGGGGCTGGAAACACCATATATTTT
cdr3_aa: CASSLETGAGNTIYF
d_call: TRBD1
v_call: TRBV5-1
clone_size: .
j_call: TRBJ1-3

cdr3_nt: TGTGCCAGCAGCCTAGCAGGGGAGGGAAACATTCAGTACTTC
cdr3_aa: CASSLAGEGNIQYF
d_call: .
v_call: TRBV27
clone_size: .
j_call: TRBJ2-4

cdr3_nt: TGTGCCAGCAGCTCCAGGGAAGAGACCCAGTACTTC
cdr3_aa: CASSSREETQYF
d_call: .
v_call: TRBV7-9
clone_size: .
j_call: TRBJ2-5

cdr3_nt: TGTGCCATCAGTCCCCTGGGCCCGACTAGCGGGGGGGCCCATGAGCAGTTCTTC
cdr3_aa: CAISPLGPTSGGAHEQFF
d_call: TRBD2
v_call: TRBV10-3
clone_size: .
j_call: TRBJ2-1

cdr3_nt: TGTGCCATCCATCCCGGGGATCTCGAGGACTATGGCTACACCTTC
cdr3_aa: CAIHPGDLEDYGYTF
d_call: .
v_call: TRBV15
clone_size: .
j_call: TRBJ1-2

cdr3_nt: TGTGCCAGCAGCACCCGATCGGGGGAGACCCAGTACTTC
cdr3_aa: CASSTRSGETQYF
d_call: .
v_call: TRBV7-2
clone_size: .
j_call: TRBJ2-5

cdr3_nt: TGTGCCAGCAGCTTGGACCGTACAGGGGGCGACCATGGCTACACCTTC
cdr3_aa: CASSLDRTGGDHGYTF
d_call: TRBD1
v_call: TRBV5-4
clone_size: .
j_call: TRBJ1-2

cdr3_nt: TGTGCCAGCAGCGGAACAGGCTTACCCAGCTCCTACAATGAGCAGTTCTTC
cdr3_aa: CASSGTGLPSSYNEQFF
d_call: .
v_call: TRBV7-6
clone_size: .
j_call: TRBJ2-1

cdr3_nt: TGTGCCAGCAGTGGGACGGGACTAGCGGGGGACAATGAGCAGTTCTTC
cdr3_aa: CASSGTGLAGDNEQFF
d_call: TRBD2
v_call: TRBV2
clone_size: .
j_call: TRBJ2-1

cdr3_nt: TGTGCCAGCAGCCGGGGACAGATAGAAAAACTGTTTTTT
cdr3_aa: CASSRGQIEKLFF
d_call: TRBD1
v_call: TRBV7-9
clone_size: .
j_call: TRBJ1-4

cdr3_nt: TGCAGCGTTGCGGGGGCAGGGGGGCCCACTGAAGCTTTCTTT
cdr3_aa: CSVAGAGGPTEAFF
d_call: TRBD1
v_call: TRBV29-1
clone_size: .
j_call: TRBJ1-1

cdr3_nt: TGTGCCAGTAGCGCAGGGGTTAGCAATCAGCCCCAGCATTTT
cdr3_aa: CASSAGVSNQPQHF
d_call: .
v_call: TRBV19
clone_size: .
j_call: TRBJ1-5

cdr3_nt: TGTGCCAGCAGCCTGTCTGAAGACTGGGAGGGGGAGACCCAGTACTTC
cdr3_aa: CASSLSEDWEGETQYF
d_call: TRBD2
v_call: TRBV7-9
clone_size: .
j_call: TRBJ2-5

cdr3_nt: TGCGCCAGCAGCCACCCGGGGGGGTTGCACTATGGCTACACCTTC
cdr3_aa: CASSHPGGLHYGYTF
d_call: .
v_call: TRBV4-1
clone_size: once
j_call: TRBJ1-2

cdr3_nt: TGTGCCAGCAGCTTAGGGGGGGGCTACGAGCAGTACTTC
cdr3_aa: CASSLGGGYEQYF
d_call: TRBD2
v_call: TRBV11-2
clone_size: few
j_call: TRBJ2-7

cdr3_nt: TGCGCCAGCAGCCAAGGGACAGATTTATCCTACAATGAGCAGTTCTTC
cdr3_aa: CASSQGTDLSYNEQFF
d_call: .
v_call: TRBV4-1
clone_size: .
j_call: TRBJ2-1

cdr3_nt: TGTGCCTCGGGGTCCTACGAGCAGTACTTC
cdr3_aa: CASGSYEQYF
d_call: .
v_call: TRBV7-2
clone_size: .
j_call: TRBJ2-7

cdr3_nt: TGCAGCGTTGGGCAGGGGGTACTTGGCTACGAGCAGTACTTC
cdr3_aa: CSVGQGVLGYEQYF
d_call: TRBD1
v_call: TRBV29-1
clone_size: .
j_call: TRBJ2-7

cdr3_nt: TGTGCCAGCAGTGCCGGGTCCCGGGTATACGAGCAGTACTTC
cdr3_aa: CASSAGSRVYEQYF
d_call: .
v_call: TRBV6-1
clone_size: .
j_call: TRBJ2-7

cdr3_nt: TGTGCCAGCGGGAGACTCCCTGCTTCACCCCTCCACTTT
cdr3_aa: CASGRLPASPLHF
d_call: .
v_call: TRBV2
clone_size: .
j_call: TRBJ1-6

cdr3_nt: TGTGCCAGCAGAAGAGGGAGGACCTACGAGCAGTACTTC
cdr3_aa: CASRRGRTYEQYF
d_call: .
v_call: TRBV6-5
clone_size: .
j_call: TRBJ2-7

cdr3_nt: TGTGCCAGCAGGGGGCGGGGGAACACCGGGGAGCTGTTTTTT
cdr3_aa: CASRGRGNTGELFF
d_call: .
v_call: TRBV7-3
clone_size: .
j_call: TRBJ2-2

cdr3_nt: TGTGCCAGCAGTCTCCGTCGCGGGCTGGATGGCTACACCTTC
cdr3_aa: CASSLRRGLDGYTF
d_call: .
v_call: TRBV27
clone_size: .
j_call: TRBJ1-2

cdr3_nt: TGTGCCAGCAGCGTCGGGACACGCAGTCAGCCCCAGCATTTT
cdr3_aa: CASSVGTRSQPQHF
d_call: .
v_call: TRBV2
clone_size: .
j_call: TRBJ1-5

cdr3_nt: TGTGCCAGCAGTGAATCGGGACATCGTGCGGAGACCCAGTACTTC
cdr3_aa: CASSESGHRAETQYF
d_call: .
v_call: TRBV2
clone_size: .
j_call: TRBJ2-5

cdr3_nt: TGTGCCAGCAGTTACGAGGCGGAGGGGTTCTTC
cdr3_aa: CASSYEAEGFF
d_call: .
v_call: TRBV27
clone_size: .
j_call: TRBJ2-1

cdr3_nt: TGTGCCAGCAGCTTCGAGGGAGGGATCGCGGAGACCCAGTACTTC
cdr3_aa: CASSFEGGIAETQYF
d_call: TRBD2
v_call: TRBV5-4
clone_size: .
j_call: TRBJ2-5

cdr3_nt: TGTGCCAGCAGCCCCGGGGAGCGCAACTATGGCTACACCTTC
cdr3_aa: CASSPGERNYGYTF
d_call: .
v_call: TRBV7-2
clone_size: .
j_call: TRBJ1-2